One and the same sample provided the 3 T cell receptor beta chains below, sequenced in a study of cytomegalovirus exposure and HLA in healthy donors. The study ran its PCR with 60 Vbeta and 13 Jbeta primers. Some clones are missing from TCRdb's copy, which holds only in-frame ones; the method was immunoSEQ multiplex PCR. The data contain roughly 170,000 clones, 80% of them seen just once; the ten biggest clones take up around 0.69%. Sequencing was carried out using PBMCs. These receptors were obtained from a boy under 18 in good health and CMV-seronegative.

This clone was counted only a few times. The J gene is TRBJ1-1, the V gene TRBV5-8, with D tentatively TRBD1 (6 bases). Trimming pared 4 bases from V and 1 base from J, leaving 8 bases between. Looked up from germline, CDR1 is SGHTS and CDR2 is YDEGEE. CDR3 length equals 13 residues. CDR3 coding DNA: TGTGCCAGCAGCGCGGGGGCGAACACTGAAGCTTTCTTT. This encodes CASSAGANTEAFF.

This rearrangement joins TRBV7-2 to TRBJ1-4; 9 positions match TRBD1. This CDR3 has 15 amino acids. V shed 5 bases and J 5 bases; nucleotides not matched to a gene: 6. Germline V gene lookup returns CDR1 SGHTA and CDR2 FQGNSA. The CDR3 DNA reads TGTGCCAGCAGCCCCTCGGGACAGGGAAATGAAAAACTGTTTTTT. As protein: CASSPSGQGNEKLFF.

CDR3 nucleotides: TGTGCCAGCAGCCCCAAAATTAGGGACAGGGGCTACGAGCAGTACTTC. Protein sequence: CASSPKIRDRGYEQYF. V is TRBV14 and J is TRBJ2-7; 10 nucleotides line up with TRBD1. Looked up from germline, CDR1 is SGHDN and CDR2 is FVKESK. The CDR3 has 16 residues. With V trimmed by 4 bases and J by 3 bases, 9 bases remained unmatched. Drawing the rest from reference TRBV14 and TRBJ2-7, the complete variable domain is EAGVTQFPSHSVIEKGQTVTLRCDPISGHDNLYWYRRVMGKEIKFLLHFVKESKQDESGMPNNRFLAERTGGTYSTLKVQPAELEDSGVYFCASSPKIRDRGYEQYFGPGTRLTVT.